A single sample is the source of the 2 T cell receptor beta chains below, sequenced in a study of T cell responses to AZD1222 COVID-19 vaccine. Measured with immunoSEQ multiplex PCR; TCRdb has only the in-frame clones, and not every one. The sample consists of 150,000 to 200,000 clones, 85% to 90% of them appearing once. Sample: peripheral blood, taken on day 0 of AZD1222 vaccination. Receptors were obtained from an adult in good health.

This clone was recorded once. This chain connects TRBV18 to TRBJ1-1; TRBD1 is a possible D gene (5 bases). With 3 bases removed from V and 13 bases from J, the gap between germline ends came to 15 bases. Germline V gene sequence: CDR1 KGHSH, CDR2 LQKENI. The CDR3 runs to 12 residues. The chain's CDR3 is CASSPTPGMDFF. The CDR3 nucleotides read TGTGCCAGCTCACCGACTCCAGGGATGGATTTCTTT.

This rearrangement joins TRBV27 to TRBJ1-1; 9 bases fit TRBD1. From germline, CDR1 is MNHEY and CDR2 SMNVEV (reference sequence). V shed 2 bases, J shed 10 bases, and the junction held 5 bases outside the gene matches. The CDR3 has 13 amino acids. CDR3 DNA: TGTGCCAGCAGTTTAGGAACAGGGGGCAGAGCTTTCTTT. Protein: CASSLGTGGRAFF.